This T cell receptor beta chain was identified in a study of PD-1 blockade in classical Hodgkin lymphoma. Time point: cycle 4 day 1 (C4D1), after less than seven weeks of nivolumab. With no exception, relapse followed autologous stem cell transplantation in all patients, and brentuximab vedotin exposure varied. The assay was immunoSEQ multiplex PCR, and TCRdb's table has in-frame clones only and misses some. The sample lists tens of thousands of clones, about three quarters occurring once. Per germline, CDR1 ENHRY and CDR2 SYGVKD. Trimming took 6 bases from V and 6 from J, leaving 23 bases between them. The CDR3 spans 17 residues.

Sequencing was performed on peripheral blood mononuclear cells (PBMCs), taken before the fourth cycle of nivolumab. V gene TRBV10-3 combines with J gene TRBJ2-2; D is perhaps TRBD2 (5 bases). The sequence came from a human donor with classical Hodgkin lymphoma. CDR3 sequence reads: CAISTLGGLAGPGELFF. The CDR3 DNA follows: TGTGCCATCAGCACCCTTGGTGGGCTAGCCGGCCCCGGGGAGCTGTTTTTT.